These T cell receptor beta chains were read from a single sample in a study of shared clonotypes between healthy human individuals. TCRdb's table, derived via immunoSEQ multiplex PCR, lists solely in-frame clones and lacks some. Of about 510,000 clones in the sample, 79% were seen once. Input material: PBMCs. The receptors stem from a woman aged 35 to 49 in good health. Some clones in this sample may be carry-over from other donors' samples. The CDR3 runs from the conserved cysteine through the conserved F or W. The order of the fields is V gene, J gene, CDR3 protein.

V: TRBV27; J: TRBJ1-5; CDR3: CASSVRTPGLFPGQPQHF
V: TRBV11-2; J: TRBJ2-3; CDR3: CASSLSRASDTQYF
V: TRBV19; J: TRBJ2-3; CDR3: CASRTGLLTDTQYF
V: TRBV6-5; J: TRBJ2-7; CDR3: CASSSYGYSYEQYF
V: TRBV5-1; J: TRBJ1-3; CDR3: CASSWDGSGNTIYF
V: TRBV2; J: TRBJ1-5; CDR3: CASSGDSQVNQPQHF
V: TRBV11-2; J: TRBJ2-3; CDR3: CASSLVQGWDTQYF
V: TRBV28; J: TRBJ1-2; CDR3: CASSLGRSQIYGYTF
V: TRBV19; J: TRBJ1-2; CDR3: CASSSWTPLGGYTF
V: TRBV18; J: TRBJ1-1; CDR3: CASSSSVGTEAFF
V: TRBV7-8; J: TRBJ2-7; CDR3: CASSLLEGGIPYEQYF
V: TRBV13; J: -; CDR3: CASSLGGYEQYF
V: TRBV2; J: TRBJ2-7; CDR3: CATFGTPEYEQYF
V: TRBV5-1; J: TRBJ2-7; CDR3: CASSLRGLAGDYSYEQYF
V: TRBV21-1; J: TRBJ1-2; CDR3: CASSKGQPGHPGYTF
V: TRBV7-9; J: TRBJ2-7; CDR3: CASSLGPGQFYEQYF
V: TRBV9; J: TRBJ2-1; CDR3: CASSVVSGRTSYNEQFF
V: TRBV7-6; J: TRBJ2-1; CDR3: CASSLGLYEQFF
V: TRBV7-6; J: TRBJ2-2; CDR3: CASSGIMGTSGWAGELFF
V: TRBV5-1; J: TRBJ2-2; CDR3: CASSYSGTGELFF
V: TRBV9; J: TRBJ2-3; CDR3: CASSVADGRAGDTQYF
V: TRBV2; J: TRBJ2-3; CDR3: CASSFGGVRADTQYF
V: TRBV11-2; J: TRBJ2-5; CDR3: CASSTAGGLKTQYF
V: TRBV28; J: TRBJ1-5; CDR3: CASRDRLNQPQHF
V: TRBV7-2; J: TRBJ2-7; CDR3: CASSLGPGMYEQYF
V: TRBV28; J: TRBJ2-7; CDR3: CASSPIDRNSYEQYF
V: TRBV4-3; J: TRBJ2-7; CDR3: CASSQDRAGSGEQYF
V: TRBV4-1; J: TRBJ1-4; CDR3: CASSHGQGADEKLFF
V: TRBV10-1; J: TRBJ2-2; CDR3: CASSGQTRNTGELFF
V: TRBV28; J: TRBJ2-5; CDR3: CASSPTDYQETQYF
V: TRBV2; J: TRBJ2-5; CDR3: CASSENFSGETQYF
V: TRBV18; J: TRBJ1-3; CDR3: CASSPSAPSSGNTIYF
V: TRBV6-5; J: TRBJ2-3; CDR3: CASTRGWWGTDTQYF
V: TRBV28; J: TRBJ2-7; CDR3: CASSTSRTGDTYEQYF
V: TRBV6-7; J: TRBJ2-1; CDR3: CASSYSERTGPSYNEQFF
V: TRBV6-5; J: TRBJ2-1; CDR3: CASSYGGMDNEQFF
V: TRBV7-2; J: TRBJ1-4; CDR3: CASSPRDRGFTNEKLFF
V: TRBV7-6; J: TRBJ2-2; CDR3: CASSLRLAGGRGTGELFF
V: TRBV6-5; J: TRBJ2-7; CDR3: CASSYKASGAYEQYF
V: TRBV6-1; J: TRBJ1-1; CDR3: CASNRAQNTEAFF
V: TRBV5-1; J: TRBJ1-1; CDR3: CASSSTENTEAFF
V: TRBV28; J: TRBJ2-2; CDR3: CASRLAVVYTGELFF
V: TRBV28; J: TRBJ2-7; CDR3: CASEGQDLLRGREQYF
V: TRBV7-8; J: TRBJ1-6; CDR3: CASSPGTGYSPLHF
V: TRBV27; J: TRBJ2-7; CDR3: CASRTQGYEQYF
V: TRBV7-3; J: TRBJ2-5; CDR3: CASSPLGAEETQYF
V: TRBV2; J: TRBJ2-7; CDR3: CASTIAGRGAYEQYF
V: TRBV11-2; J: TRBJ2-5; CDR3: CASSFGSGETQYF
V: TRBV4-3; J: TRBJ2-1; CDR3: CASSQGGLAGDEQFF
V: TRBV28; J: TRBJ1-4; CDR3: CASSLPGGRTNEKLFF
V: TRBV19; J: TRBJ2-7; CDR3: CAPIRGPTYEQYF
V: TRBV5-1; J: TRBJ1-2; CDR3: CASSLWGTQRRSYGYTF
V: TRBV7-3; J: TRBJ2-1; CDR3: CASSLTNEQFF
V: TRBV30; J: TRBJ2-7; CDR3: CAWSGRRGGWSYEQYF
V: TRBV27; J: TRBJ2-1; CDR3: CASSPSGRAYEQFF
V: TRBV19; J: TRBJ1-1; CDR3: CASSAGQGGTEAFF
V: TRBV6-1; J: TRBJ2-2; CDR3: CASSEVGVSGGLGELFF
V: TRBV9; J: TRBJ2-2; CDR3: CASSVGTSGTGELFF